The 28 T cell receptor beta chains listed next were all sequenced from one sample in a study of shared clonotypes between healthy human individuals. The table came from immunoSEQ multiplex PCR; TCRdb's copy has only in-frame clones and leaves some out. The sample contains about a million clones, approximately 76% of which appear only once. Sequenced: memory CD4+ T cells sorted from blood. Regarding subset: CD45RA-negative fraction. The receptors stem from a man aged 18 to 35 in good health.

This clone was recorded only once. This chain connects TRBV5-1 to TRBJ2-7; possibly TRBD1 or TRBD2 for D (7 bases each). V lost 2 bases to trimming and J lost 3 bases, with 15 bases between them. The CDR3 length is 15 residues. Germline V gene lookup returns CDR1 SGHRS and CDR2 YFSETQ. Here the CDR3 DNA reads TGCGCCAGCAGCTTATCCCAGGGGGGGCTCTACGAGCAGTACTTC. As protein: CASSLSQGGLYEQYF.

The chain uses TRBV14 and TRBJ1-6; D call uncertain. V was trimmed by 0 bases and J by 9 bases, leaving 9 bases between them. CDR1 and CDR2 from the germline V gene are SGHDN and FVKESK. The CDR3 sequence is 14 residues long. CDR3 amino acids: CASSQDSKASPLHF. CDR3 DNA sequence: TGTGCCAGCAGCCAAGATAGCAAGGCTTCACCCCTCCACTTT.

V is TRBV2 and J is TRBJ2-7, with D possibly being TRBD1 (5 bases). The CDR3 is 14 amino acids. Germline-derived CDR1 and CDR2 are SNHLY and FYNNEI. Trimming left V 6 bases short and J 2 bases short, with 14 bases between. CDR3: CASRSDSHPYEQYF. CDR3 coding DNA: TGTGCCAGCAGATCTGACAGCCACCCCTACGAGCAGTACTTC.

CDR3 bases: TGTGCCAGCTCACCACGAAAGAGACAGGGTGGAGATACGCAGTATTTT. This encodes CASSPRKRQGGDTQYF. J is TRBJ2-3 and V is TRBV18; 7 nucleotides agree with TRBD1. CDR3 size: 16 residues. The germline CDR1 and CDR2 sequences are KGHSH and LQKENI. V dropped 1 base and J dropped 5; count of bases not matched to a gene: 9.

The chain joins TRBV5-4 to TRBJ2-7; D not resolved. CDR1 and CDR2 (germline): SGHNT, YYREEE (reference sequence). The CDR3 spans 13 residues. V was trimmed by 1 base and J by 3 bases, leaving 8 bases between them. The CDR3 loop is CASSLNPDYEQYF. CDR3 sequence (DNA): TGTGCCAGCAGCTTGAATCCGGACTACGAGCAGTACTTC.

The chain links TRBV6-5 to TRBJ2-7; 8 nucleotides match TRBD1. With 0 bases clipped from V and 6 bases from J, the junction kept 7 bases outside the gene matches. From germline, CDR1 is MNHEY and CDR2 SVGAGI. This CDR3 is 15 amino acids long. In nucleotides, the CDR3 is TGTGCCAGCAGTTACTCGAGCAGGGGGCAAGTCGAGCAGTACTTC. Its protein product is CASSYSSRGQVEQYF.

The chain recombines TRBV6-6 with TRBJ2-1; 10 bases are shared with TRBD2. V trimming: 5 bases; J trimming: 6 bases; junction bases outside the gene matches: 10. The CDR3 contains 16 residues. CDR1 and CDR2 (germline): MNHNY, SVGAGI (reference sequence). The CDR3 DNA follows: TGTGCCAGCAGTAGGCTAGCGGGAGCACAGGGCAATGAGCAGTTCTTC. It encodes CASSRLAGAQGNEQFF.

CDR3 sequence (DNA): TGTGCCATCAGTGTGCTCTCTGCAGGGAACACCGGGGAGCTGTTTTTT. Translating gives CAISVLSAGNTGELFF. The gene calls are TRBV10-3 and TRBJ2-2; no clear D. Deletions cut 4 bases from V and 1 base from J, with 13 bases between. This CDR3 has 16 amino acids. From germline, CDR1 is ENHRY and CDR2 SYGVKD.

CDR3 coding DNA: TGTGCCATCAGTGCCCAGGAGGGTCTCTACGAGCAGTACTTC. It yields the protein CAISAQEGLYEQYF. The J gene is TRBJ2-7, the V gene TRBV10-3; a weak D match, TRBD2 (6 bases). Germline CDR1 and CDR2: ENHRY and SYGVKD. V was trimmed by 4 bases and J by 3 bases, leaving 13 bases between them. The CDR3 length is 14 residues.

This clone was picked up a small number of times. The chain links TRBV5-1 to TRBJ1-2; D is perhaps TRBD1 (5 bases). Germline V gene lookup returns CDR1 SGHRS and CDR2 YFSETQ. There are 14 residues in the CDR3. Trimming stripped 4 bases from V and 3 bases from J, with 13 bases between. The CDR3 nucleotides are TGCGCCAGCAGCGAAGGGACTTTGGACTATGGCTACACCTTC. Translating gives CASSEGTLDYGYTF.

This clone came up a few times. The genes are TRBV2 and TRBJ2-3, with TRBD2 matching over 15 bases. This CDR3 contains 17 residues. V dropped 3 bases and J dropped 2; count of bases not matched to a gene: 3. Per the germline V gene, CDR1 is SNHLY and CDR2 is FYNNEI. The CDR3 DNA sequence: TGTGCCAGCAGTGAGGGACTAGCGGGGGGATACACAGATACGCAGTATTTT. Translating gives CASSEGLAGGYTDTQYF. The full variable domain, rest sourced from reference TRBV2 and TRBJ2-3, is EPEVTQTPSHQVTQMGQEVILRCVPISNHLYFYWYRQILGQKVEFLVSFYNNEISEKSEIFDDQFSVERPDGSNFTLKIRSTKLEDSAMYFCASSEGLAGGYTDTQYFGPGTRLTVL.

The chain employs TRBV5-1 and TRBJ1-3, with 7 bases identical to TRBD1. The germline gives CDR1 SGHRS, CDR2 YFSETQ. V was clipped by 0 bases and J by 1 base; unmatched bases: 4. The length of the CDR3 is 16 residues. The CDR3 coding sequence is TGCGCCAGCAGCTTGGATGGACAGGCGTCTGGAAACACCATATATTTT. Protein: CASSLDGQASGNTIYF. The full variable domain, rest sourced from reference TRBV5-1 and TRBJ1-3, is KAGVTQTPRYLIKTRGQQVTLSCSPISGHRSVSWYQQTPGQGLQFLFEYFSETQRNKGNFPGRFSGRQFSNSRSEMNVSTLELGDSALYLCASSLDGQASGNTIYFGEGSWLTVV.

The chain couples TRBV15 to TRBJ2-6; D remains ambiguous. The ends were cut back, 0 bases at V and 0 bases at J, with 9 bases in the middle. The CDR3 sequence is 17 residues long. The germline CDR1 and CDR2 sequences are LNHNV and YYDKDF (reference sequence). Written as DNA, the CDR3 is TGTGCCACCAGCAGAGACCTACGGAGCTCTGGGGCCAACGTCCTGACTTTC. Its protein product is CATSRDLRSSGANVLTF.

The genes are TRBV5-8 and TRBJ2-3; TRBD2 matches 14 bases. The germline V gene encodes CDR1 SGHTS and CDR2 YDEGEE. The CDR3 consists of 18 residues. The V segment lost 2 bases and the J segment 0 bases; nucleotides outside the gene matches: 5. The CDR3 DNA sequence: TGTGCCAGCAGCTTAACGACTAGCGGGAGGGCCAGCACAGATACGCAGTATTTT. Protein sequence: CASSLTTSGRASTDTQYF.

A remark on this clone: At one end the junction does not follow the germline gene, possibly because of a read error. The chain couples TRBV10-3 to TRBJ2-7; no clear D. Germline V gene data show CDR1 as ENHRY and CDR2 as SYGVKD. The CDR3 totals 12 residues. The CDR3 DNA is TGTGCCATCAGTGAGTCCGGGCCCACGCCCGCATTC. It specifies CAISESGPTPAF.

This chain links TRBV7-9 with TRBJ1-1; tentative D call: TRBD1 (6 bases). Trimming removed 1 base from V and 8 bases from J, with 14 bases in between. CDR3 length equals 14 residues. The germline V gene encodes CDR1 SEHNR and CDR2 FQNEAQ (reference sequence). The CDR3 loop is CASSLGRGNREAFF. CDR3 coding DNA: TGTGCCAGCAGCTTAGGAAGGGGGAATCGGGAAGCTTTCTTT.

The chain couples TRBV6-5 to TRBJ2-3; D gene uncertain. Between the trimmed V and J ends, which lost 3 bases and 4 bases, there was a span of 11 bases. CDR3 length: 14 residues. Germline values: CDR1 MNHEY, CDR2 SVGAGI. The CDR3 reads CASSYHWTADTQYF. The CDR3 nucleotides read TGTGCCAGCAGTTATCACTGGACGGCAGATACGCAGTATTTT.

The gene calls are TRBV16 and TRBJ1-6; tentative D call: TRBD1 (5 bases). The CDR3 loop spans 14 amino acids. Trimming removed 2 bases at V and 10 bases at J, with 12 bases between. CDR1 KGHSY and CDR2 FQNENV come from the germline V gene. The CDR3 DNA reads TGTGCCAGCAGCCAAGCGGCAGGGCGGTCACCCCTCCACTTT. This gives the protein CASSQAAGRSPLHF.

This clone was observed once. The chain is built from TRBV7-2 and TRBJ1-1, with D unresolved. The CDR3 spans 13 residues. Trimming shortened V by 5 bases and J by 2 bases, and 9 bases separated the two germline ends. Germline assignment: CDR1 SGHTA and CDR2 FQGNSA. The CDR3 is CASSQLGNTEAFF. CDR3 nucleotide sequence: TGTGCCAGCAGCCAGCTGGGTAACACTGAAGCTTTCTTT.

The V call is TRBV2, the J call TRBJ2-1, with TRBD1 matching 11 bases. V lost 8 bases to trimming and J lost 8 bases; unmatched junction nucleotides: 5. CDR3 length equals 13 residues. CDR1 is SNHLY and CDR2 is FYNNEI in the germline V gene. The DNA of the CDR3 is TGTGCCAGCCTCCGGGACAGGGGGGATGAGCAGTTCTTC. The encoded protein is CASLRDRGDEQFF.

J is TRBJ2-2 and V is TRBV6-1; TRBD2 is a possible D gene (5 bases). The CDR3 length is 15 residues. V gave up 2 bases and J gave up 1 base, with 8 bases separating them. From germline, CDR1 is MNHNS and CDR2 SASEGT. The DNA of the CDR3 is TGTGCCAGCAGTGAATTTGCGGGGAACACCGGGGAGCTGTTTTTT. Translated, it gives CASSEFAGNTGELFF.

This chain joins TRBV10-2 and TRBJ1-1; a weak D match, TRBD1 (6 bases). Germline values: CDR1 WSHSY, CDR2 SAAADI. V shed 2 bases and J shed 5 bases, with 18 bases lying between them. CDR3 length: 16 amino acids. In nucleotides, the CDR3 is TGCGCCAGCAGTGAGCCAGACGAGACAGGAAATACTGAAGCTTTCTTT. It translates to CASSEPDETGNTEAFF.

The V and J genes are TRBV2 and TRBJ1-1, with 7 bases lining up with TRBD1. V lost 3 bases and J lost 1; bases outside the gene matches: 5. CDR3 length equals 15 residues. CDR1 and CDR2 (germline): SNHLY, FYNNEI. In DNA form, the CDR3 reads TGTGCCAGCAGTGAGAAACAGGGGCGGAACACTGAAGCTTTCTTT. Translated: CASSEKQGRNTEAFF.

The chain recombines TRBV5-6 with TRBJ1-6; D call uncertain. Germline V lookup: CDR1 SGHDT, CDR2 YYEEEE. V lost 0 bases and J 5 bases, leaving 6 bases between the germline ends. The CDR3 has 14 residues. The CDR3 DNA sequence: TGTGCCAGCAGCTTGGGGCAAGATAATTCACCCCTCCACTTT. Translating gives CASSLGQDNSPLHF.

The chain uses TRBV9 and TRBJ2-1, with D perhaps TRBD2 (7 bases). This CDR3 has 14 amino acids. CDR1 and CDR2 from the germline V gene are SGDLS and YYNGEE. V was trimmed by 3 bases and J by 4 bases, leaving 11 bases between them. CDR3 residues: CASSAEGGYNEQFF. DNA of the CDR3: TGTGCCAGCAGCGCTGAGGGGGGGTACAATGAGCAGTTCTTC.

V and J are TRBV5-1 and TRBJ2-3, with 8 bases that match TRBD2. Germline CDR1 and CDR2: SGHRS and YFSETQ. This CDR3 is 16 amino acids long. V was clipped by 1 base and J by 2 bases; unmatched bases: 6. CDR3 loop: CASSLLVAGNTDTQYF. CDR3 bases: TGCGCCAGCAGCTTGTTAGTAGCGGGAAACACAGATACGCAGTATTTT.

The chain employs TRBV27 and TRBJ2-3, with 7 bases that match TRBD2. The V gene's germline CDR1 is MNHEY and CDR2 SMNVEV (reference sequence). The CDR3 consists of 16 residues. Trimming removed 4 bases from V and 8 bases from J; junction bases left unmatched: 15. CDR3: CASSSGGGGDYVTQYF. CDR3 bases: TGTGCCAGCAGTTCGGGCGGGGGTGGGGACTACGTTACGCAGTATTTT.

The gene calls are TRBV5-1 and TRBJ2-1; 12 bases are shared with TRBD2. The CDR3 is made up of 16 amino acids. The V and J ends lost 3 bases and 9 bases, in that order; junction bases with no gene match: 10. Germline-derived CDR1 and CDR2 are SGHRS and YFSETQ. CDR3 sequence (DNA): TGCGCCAGCAGCTCGTGGACTAGCGGGACCTTAGGTGAGCAGTTCTTC. Translation: CASSSWTSGTLGEQFF.